The 22 T cell receptor beta chains in this list originate from one sample, sequenced in a study of spatial heterogeneity in lung cancer. Each CDR3 protein gets one entry after TCRdb re-called the 5' RACE reads with MiXCR. The table has 20,000 to 25,000 distinct CDR3 sequences, more than 15% seen once. Time point here: sample taken at primary tumor resection. These TCRs are of unknown antigen specificity. Study-wide results and limits: The study found that expanded intratumoral alpha and beta TCR counts tracked tumor mutation counts.

The material sequenced was lung tumor tissue, taken at surgery. Receptor source: a female donor with early-stage non-small cell lung cancer.

This clonotype has only a few counts. The V call is TRBV20-1, the J call TRBJ2-3; 10 bases map to TRBD2. The CDR3 spans 15 residues. Looked up from germline, CDR1 is DFQATT and CDR2 is SNEGSKA (reference sequence). V shed 6 bases, J shed 1 base, and the junction held 7 bases outside the gene matches. The CDR3 loop is CSAGQRGGGTDTQYF. CDR3 DNA sequence: TGCAGTGCGGGTCAGCGGGGGGGGGGCACAGATACGCAGTATTTT.

The chain links TRBV28 to TRBJ2-1; D possibly corresponds to TRBD1 (5 bases). The CDR3 contains 12 residues. Germline lookup yields CDR1 MDHEN and CDR2 SYDVKM. Trimming cost V 5 bases and J 10 bases, with 12 bases left between them. CDR3 protein: CASSGVRGEQFF. Written as DNA, the CDR3 is TGTGCCAGCAGTGGGGTAAGGGGCGAGCAGTTCTTC.

Judged by abundance, this clonotype is medium-sized. This rearrangement joins TRBV20-1 to TRBJ2-3, with 7 bases aligning to TRBD2. Trimming removed 6 bases from V and 1 base from J; junction bases left unmatched: 10. This CDR3 spans 15 amino acids. From germline, CDR1 is DFQATT and CDR2 SNEGSKA (reference sequence). CDR3 nucleotides: TGCAGTGCAGGAAGAAGACTAGCCGGCACAGATACGCAGTATTTT. It yields the protein CSAGRRLAGTDTQYF.

This clonotype was counted many times. V usage is TRBV6-1 and J usage is TRBJ2-3, with D perhaps TRBD1 or TRBD2 (6 bases each). The CDR3 covers 12 residues. Deletions cut 6 bases from V and 6 bases from J, with 10 bases between. Germline V gene data show CDR1 as MNHNS and CDR2 as SASEGT. CDR3 amino acids: CASRWRGDTQYF. The CDR3, as DNA: TGTGCCAGCAGGTGGAGGGGGGATACGCAGTATTTT.

The rearrangement links TRBV18 to TRBJ2-5; 8 positions agree with TRBD2. This CDR3 has 15 residues. Trimming cost V 4 bases and J 3 bases; bases outside gene matches: 7. The germline V gene encodes CDR1 KGHSH and CDR2 LQKENI. The CDR3 DNA sequence: TGTGCCAGCTCACGGTCCGGGACTAGGGAAGAGACCCAGTACTTC. Amino acid sequence: CASSRSGTREETQYF.

The V gene is TRBV20-1, the J gene TRBJ2-1; 12 positions agree with TRBD2. The V gene's germline CDR1 is DFQATT and CDR2 SNEGSKA (reference sequence). The ends lost 8 bases at V and 8 bases at J; junction bases unmatched: 4. The CDR3 is 12 residues long. The CDR3 loop is CSLAGGPDEQFF. The CDR3 bases are TGCAGTCTAGCGGGAGGGCCTGATGAGCAGTTCTTC.

The chain uses TRBV7-2 and TRBJ2-6, with D maybe TRBD2 (5 bases). The CDR3 consists of 20 residues. Germline V gene data show CDR1 as SGHTA and CDR2 as FQGNSA. The V end lost 2 bases, the J end lost 0 bases, and 20 bases lay between the germline ends. CDR3 amino acids: CASSLLWASQISSGANVLTF. In DNA, the CDR3 is TGTGCCAGCAGCTTATTGTGGGCTAGCCAGATTAGCTCTGGGGCCAACGTCCTGACTTTC.

This clonotype was observed once. The V gene is TRBV29-1, the J gene TRBJ2-1; the D is unclear. Deletions cut 6 bases from V and 8 bases from J, with 17 bases between. The CDR3 has 13 residues. Germline assignment: CDR1 SQVTM and CDR2 ANQGSEA. The CDR3 DNA reads as TGCAGCGTCAACCTAGGGCCTACCGATGAGCAGTTCTTC. Its protein product is CSVNLGPTDEQFF.

Here the CDR3 DNA reads TGCAGTGCTAGTAGCACGAGCTCCTACAATGAGCAGTTCTTC. Its protein is CSASSTSSYNEQFF. The rearrangement joins TRBV20-1 to TRBJ2-1, with D unresolved. Trimming removed 3 bases from V and 0 bases from J, with 9 bases in between. This CDR3 region has 14 residues. CDR1 is DFQATT, CDR2 SNEGSKA, per germline (reference sequence).

The chain employs TRBV5-1 and TRBJ2-3; TRBD2 agrees at 14 bases. Per the germline V gene, CDR1 is SGHRS and CDR2 is YFSETQ. V shed 4 bases and J 0 bases; nucleotides not matched to a gene: 10. This CDR3 has 19 amino acids. The CDR3 region is CASSAGLAGGAVSTDTQYF. The CDR3 DNA follows: TGCGCCAGCAGCGCCGGACTAGCGGGAGGCGCCGTTAGCACAGATACGCAGTATTTT.

This clonotype appeared many times. The chain joins TRBV12-3 or TRBV12-4 to TRBJ2-7; TRBD2 matches at 11 bases. The CDR3 has 14 residues. Trimming removed 5 bases from V and 2 bases from J; junction bases left unmatched: 2. The CDR3 spells CASSMTSGTYEQYF. The CDR3 nucleotides are TGTGCCAGCAGTATGACTAGCGGGACCTACGAGCAGTACTTC.

This clonotype rates as medium-sized. V and J are TRBV12-3 or TRBV12-4 and TRBJ2-2; a weak D match, TRBD1 (5 bases). V shed 3 bases and J shed 5 bases, with 10 bases lying between them. The CDR3 spans 14 residues. The CDR3 protein is CASSLQGWTGELFF. The CDR3 DNA sequence: TGTGCCAGCAGTTTGCAGGGATGGACCGGGGAGCTGTTTTTT.

This clonotype was picked up many times. The V call is TRBV28, the J call TRBJ2-7; 10 bases align to TRBD1. Trimming at V came to 8 bases and at J to 3 bases, leaving 1 base not matched to a gene. Germline V gives CDR1 MDHEN, CDR2 SYDVKM. This CDR3 region has 12 residues. CDR3 amino acids: CASWTGGYEQYF. The DNA for the CDR3 is TGTGCCAGCTGGACAGGGGGCTACGAGCAGTACTTC.

This clonotype was observed a handful of times. The chain joins TRBV12-3 or TRBV12-4 to TRBJ1-5; D is undetermined. Trimming pared 6 bases from V and 4 bases from J, leaving 4 bases between. The CDR3 is 11 amino acids. The CDR3 bases are TGTGCCAGCAGCCATAATCAGCCCCAGCATTTT. This codes for CASSHNQPQHF.

This clonotype was found many times. The chain recombines TRBV7-9 with TRBJ2-5; D unresolved. Germline-derived CDR1 and CDR2 are SEHNR and FQNEAQ (reference sequence). The CDR3 is 18 amino acids. Trimming removed 2 bases at V and 5 bases at J, with 24 bases between. This chain's CDR3 is CASSLSPLDSPLWETQYF. The CDR3 DNA sequence: TGTGCCAGCAGCTTAAGCCCCTTAGACTCACCTCTGTGGGAGACCCAGTACTTC. Complete variable domain (other parts from reference TRBV7-9 and TRBJ2-5): DTGVSQNPRHKITKRGQNVTFRCDPISEHNRLYWYRQTLGQGPEFLTYFQNEAQLEKSRLLSDRFSAERPKGSFSTLEIQRTEQGDSAMYLCASSLSPLDSPLWETQYFGPGTRLLVL.

J is TRBJ2-1 and V is TRBV4-3; D is perhaps TRBD2 (6 bases). Per the germline V gene, CDR1 is LGHNA and CDR2 is YSLEER. V shed 4 bases and J shed 8 bases, with 15 bases lying between them. This CDR3 is 14 amino acids long. The CDR3 DNA is TGCGCCAGCAGCCGACCGGGACCGGGGGATGAGCAGTTCTTC. It codes for CASSRPGPGDEQFF.

This clonotype has at least ten counts. The rearrangement links TRBV15 to TRBJ2-7, with D tentatively TRBD2 (5 bases). V lost 0 bases and J 0 bases, leaving 6 bases between the germline ends. This CDR3 has 14 amino acids. From germline, CDR1 is LNHNV and CDR2 YYDKDF (reference sequence). The CDR3 is CATSRDRGSYEQYF. CDR3 in DNA: TGTGCCACCAGCAGAGATCGGGGCTCCTACGAGCAGTACTTC.

For this clonotype: A read error may explain this, as a much larger clone is one base away. The chain links TRBV2 to TRBJ2-2, with D possibly being TRBD1 (5 bases). Trimming left V 6 bases short and J 4 bases short, with 15 bases between. This CDR3 has 15 amino acids. Germline CDR1 is SNHLY and CDR2 is FYNNEI. CDR3: CASRIHGAGTGELFF. The CDR3 nucleotides are TGTGCCAGCAGGATACATGGGGCCGGCACCGGGGAGCTGTTTTTT.

Concerning this clonotype: A much larger clone differs by one base, so this may be a read error. This rearrangement joins TRBV2 to TRBJ2-5; 14 nucleotides agree with TRBD2. Germline V gene lookup returns CDR1 SNHLY and CDR2 FYNNEI. CDR3 length: 16 residues. After removal of 7 bases from V and 5 bases from J, the junction contained 9 bases not matched to a gene. The CDR3 reads CASTDRTSGRHETQYF. CDR3 coding DNA: TGTGCCAGCACCGATAGGACTAGCGGGAGGCATGAGACCCAGTACTTC.

There are many counts of this clonotype. J is TRBJ2-7 and V is TRBV20-1; D is possibly TRBD2 (6 bases). Trimming took 0 bases from V and 0 from J, leaving 9 bases between them. Germline V gives CDR1 DFQATT, CDR2 SNEGSKA (reference sequence). This CDR3 spans 14 amino acids. The CDR3, as DNA: TGCAGTGCTAGAGAACTAGCTTTCTCCTACGAGCAGTACTTC. Translated, it gives CSARELAFSYEQYF.

This clonotype is deemed medium-sized. Mismatch with germline at one junction end may stem from a read error. This sequence joins TRBV13 and TRBJ1-6; D is unresolved. In germline, CDR1 is PRHDT, CDR2 FYEKMQ (reference sequence). The CDR3 sequence is 13 residues long. CDR3 coding DNA: TGTGCCAGCAGCCTAGGAGGGAAGTCACCCCTCCACTTT. Encoded protein: CASSLGGKSPLHF. Full variable domain (rest looked up from reference TRBV13 and TRBJ1-6): AAGVIQSPRHLIKEKRETATLKCYPIPRHDTVYWYQQGPGQDPQFLISFYEKMQSDKGSIPDRFSAQQFSDYHSELNMSSLELGDSALYFCASSLGGKSPLHFGNGTRLTVT.

The sample holds a few counts of this clonotype. This chain connects TRBV7-9 to TRBJ2-7; possibly TRBD2 for D (6 bases). V lost 8 bases and J lost 3, with 11 bases in between. The CDR3 has 12 amino acids. CDR1 is SEHNR, CDR2 FQNEAQ, per germline (reference sequence). The CDR3: CASGDGGYEQYF. CDR3 sequence (DNA): TGTGCCAGCGGGGACGGGGGCTACGAGCAGTACTTC.